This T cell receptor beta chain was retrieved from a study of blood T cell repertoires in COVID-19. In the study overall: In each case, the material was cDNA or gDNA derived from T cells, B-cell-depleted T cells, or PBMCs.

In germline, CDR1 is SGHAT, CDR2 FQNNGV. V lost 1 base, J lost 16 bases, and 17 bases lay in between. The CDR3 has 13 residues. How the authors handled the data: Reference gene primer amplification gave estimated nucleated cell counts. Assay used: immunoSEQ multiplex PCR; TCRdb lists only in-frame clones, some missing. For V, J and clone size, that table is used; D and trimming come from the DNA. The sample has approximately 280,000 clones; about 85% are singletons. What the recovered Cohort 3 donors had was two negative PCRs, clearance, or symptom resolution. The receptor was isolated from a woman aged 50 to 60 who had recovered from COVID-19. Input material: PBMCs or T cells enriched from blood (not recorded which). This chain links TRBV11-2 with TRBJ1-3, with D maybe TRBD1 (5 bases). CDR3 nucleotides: TGTGCCAGCAGCTTAGGGAGCGGAGGGACGCGTTATTTT. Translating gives CASSLGSGGTRYF.